These 8 T cell receptor beta chains originate from one sample sequenced in a study of pediatric ulcerative colitis. The table came from immunoSEQ multiplex PCR; TCRdb's copy has only in-frame clones and leaves some out. There are 25,000 to 35,000 clones in the sample; roughly 78% occur only once, and around 4.5% lies in the top ten. Sequenced material: blood. The receptors come from a boy between 10 and 17 years old with severe ulcerative colitis.

This clone appeared a single time. The rearrangement uses TRBV13 and TRBJ2-2; D unresolved. Germline V gene sequence: CDR1 PRHDT, CDR2 FYEKMQ (reference sequence). V lost 1 base to trimming and J lost 4 bases, with 13 bases between them. The CDR3 runs 16 residues. Here the CDR3 reads CASSLVSFLSTGELFF. CDR3 coding DNA: TGTGCCAGCAGCTTAGTGTCGTTCCTGAGCACCGGGGAGCTGTTTTTT.

This chain uses TRBV4-3 with TRBJ1-2, with D possibly matching TRBD1 (5 bases). This CDR3 is 14 amino acids long. In germline, CDR1 is LGHNA, CDR2 YSLEER. Between the trimmed V and J ends, which lost 1 base and 8 bases, there was a span of 14 bases. This chain's CDR3 is CASSQVLGGEGYTF. In nucleotides, the CDR3 is TGCGCCAGCAGCCAAGTGCTGGGAGGGGAAGGCTACACCTTC.

The chain is built from TRBV4-1 and TRBJ2-1; D is perhaps TRBD2 (7 bases). Per germline, CDR1 MGHRA and CDR2 YSYEKL. This CDR3 comprises 15 residues. Trimming cost V 3 bases and J 8 bases, with 17 bases left between them. The CDR3 reads CASSHLGGAPDEQFF. The CDR3 DNA follows: TGCGCCAGCAGCCATTTGGGGGGGGCCCCGGATGAGCAGTTCTTC.

The genes are TRBV6-5 and TRBJ1-2, with 9 bases aligning to TRBD1. The V segment lost 6 bases and the J segment 11 bases; nucleotides outside the gene matches: 13. The germline V gene encodes CDR1 MNHEY and CDR2 SVGAGI. This CDR3 contains 14 residues. DNA for the CDR3: TGTGCCAGCAGGTCGGGACAGGGCTTTGTTTGGTACACCTTC. Encoded protein: CASRSGQGFVWYTF.

This chain joins TRBV15 and TRBJ2-6; 9 bases are shared with TRBD1. The CDR3 extends over 17 amino acids. Germline assignment: CDR1 LNHNV and CDR2 YYDKDF (reference sequence). The V segment lost 7 bases and the J segment 0 bases; nucleotides outside the gene matches: 7. The CDR3 coding sequence is TGTGCCACCATACCCGGGACAGGGTACTCTGGGGCCAACGTCCTGACTTTC. Protein product: CATIPGTGYSGANVLTF.

This chain joins TRBV7-9 and TRBJ2-1, with D tentatively TRBD1 or TRBD2 (5 bases each). Germline CDR1 SEHNR, CDR2 FQNEAQ (reference sequence). V was clipped by 6 bases and J by 0 bases, with 15 bases between them. The CDR3 spans 16 residues. CDR3 residues: CASSRVGASSYNEQFF. CDR3 DNA sequence: TGTGCCAGCAGTCGAGTCGGGGCGAGCTCCTACAATGAGCAGTTCTTC.

The rearrangement uses TRBV2 and TRBJ2-1; 7 nucleotides align to TRBD1. V was pared by 7 bases and J by 6 bases, with 12 bases of the junction left unmatched. CDR1 and CDR2 from the germline V gene are SNHLY and FYNNEI. CDR3 length equals 15 residues. CDR3 protein: CASTERGNRGNEQFF. The CDR3 DNA sequence: TGTGCCAGCACCGAACGCGGTAACAGGGGCAATGAGCAGTTCTTC. The variable domain in full, completed from reference TRBV2 and TRBJ2-1, reads EPEVTQTPSHQVTQMGQEVILRCVPISNHLYFYWYRQILGQKVEFLVSFYNNEISEKSEIFDDQFSVERPDGSNFTLKIRSTKLEDSAMYFCASTERGNRGNEQFFGPGTRLTVL.

The chain recombines TRBV7-9 with TRBJ2-7, with D perhaps given as TRBD1 or TRBD2 (5 bases each). V was trimmed by 6 bases and J by 2 bases, leaving 17 bases between them. The CDR3 has 15 residues. Looked up from germline, CDR1 is SEHNR and CDR2 is FQNEAQ (reference sequence). The CDR3 coding sequence is TGTGCCAGCAGGGGGGTGGGCGCAACCACCTACGAGCAGTACTTC. Translation: CASRGVGATTYEQYF.